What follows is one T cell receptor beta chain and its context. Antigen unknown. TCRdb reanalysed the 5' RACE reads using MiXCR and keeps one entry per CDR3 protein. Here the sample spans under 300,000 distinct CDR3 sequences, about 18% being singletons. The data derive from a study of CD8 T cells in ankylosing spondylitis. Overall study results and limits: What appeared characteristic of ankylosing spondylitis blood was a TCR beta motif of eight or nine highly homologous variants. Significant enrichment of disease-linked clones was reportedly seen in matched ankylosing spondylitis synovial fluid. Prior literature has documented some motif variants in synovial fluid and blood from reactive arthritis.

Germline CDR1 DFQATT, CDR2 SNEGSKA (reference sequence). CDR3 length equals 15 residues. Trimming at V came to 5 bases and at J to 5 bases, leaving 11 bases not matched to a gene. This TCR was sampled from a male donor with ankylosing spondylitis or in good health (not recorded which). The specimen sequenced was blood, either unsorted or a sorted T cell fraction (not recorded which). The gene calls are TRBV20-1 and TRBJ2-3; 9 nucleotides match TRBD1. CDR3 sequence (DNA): TGCAGTGCTCTACAAGGGGACAGGGATATAGATACGCAGTATTTT. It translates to CSALQGDRDIDTQYF.